The clone carrying this TCR beta chain was detected ten times or more. Its antigen is unknown. The CDR3 totals 15 residues. Germline V gene sequence: CDR1 MNHEY, CDR2 SVGAGI. V dropped 4 bases and J dropped 9; count of bases not matched to a gene: 9. The sample comes from a study of identical twins. Study observations and caveats: Out-of-frame alpha sequences shared by twins showed excess low generation probability.

The authors used template switching to add a universal primer site and gave cDNA unique molecular identifiers. Using its own MiXCR run on the 5' RACE reads, TCRdb lists one record per CDR3 protein. The table shows 640,000 or so distinct CDR3 sequences, with around 5.7% occurring only once. The sequencing sample was made of naive T cells sorted from blood. The clonotype comes from a man aged 18 to 30 in good health. This chain links TRBV6-5 with TRBJ2-1, with 10 bases aligning to TRBD1. The CDR3 bases are TGTGCCAGCAGTTCGTTGGACAGGGGGTTCGGTGAGCAGTTCTTC. Its translation is CASSSLDRGFGEQFF.